Each of the 26 T cell receptor beta chains below was sequenced from the same sample in a study of radiotherapy plus CTLA-4 blockade in lung cancer. This table comes from immunoSEQ multiplex PCR, and its TCRdb copy is limited to in-frame clones, with some not included. The sample lists about 45,000 clones, around 77% occurring once. This material consisted of peripheral blood, taken from a patient treated with radiotherapy plus ipilimumab. Receptors originate from a human donor with non-small cell lung cancer who had stable disease on radiotherapy plus ipilimumab.

This sequence joins TRBV7-3 and TRBJ1-2; D is possibly TRBD1 (6 bases). Deletions cut 2 bases from V and 12 bases from J, with 16 bases between. Per germline, CDR1 SGHTA and CDR2 FQGTGA. This CDR3 has 13 amino acids. The CDR3, as DNA: TGTGCCAGCAGCTTAGGAGGGCGGGGGGGCAACACCTTC. The encoded protein is CASSLGGRGGNTF.

This clone was counted a few times. CDR3 in DNA: TGCGCCAGCAGTCCGCTTCACTACAATGAGCAGTTCTTC. Its translation: CASSPLHYNEQFF. The chain carries TRBV10-2 and TRBJ2-1; D call uncertain. The CDR3 spans 13 residues. Germline CDR1 WSHSY, CDR2 SAAADI. V was clipped by 5 bases and J by 3 bases, with 8 bases between them.

A note on this clone: The same CDR3 also results from other DNA sequences found in this sample. J is TRBJ1-2 and V is TRBV6-6; TRBD1 agrees at 9 bases. CDR1 is MNHNY, CDR2 SVGAGI, per germline (reference sequence). The V and J ends lost 2 bases and 6 bases, in that order; junction bases with no gene match: 10. This CDR3 comprises 16 residues. CDR3 loop: CASSYNTGGAWDGYTF. The CDR3 bases are TGTGCCAGCAGTTACAACACAGGGGGCGCGTGGGATGGCTACACCTTC.

The V call is TRBV4-1, the J call TRBJ1-1; D gene unclear. The CDR3 has 16 residues. CDR1 MGHRA and CDR2 YSYEKL come from the germline V gene. Trimming left V 1 base short and J 5 bases short, with 17 bases between. The CDR3 spells CASSQGARGWVTEAFF. The CDR3 nucleotides are TGCGCCAGCAGCCAAGGAGCGAGAGGGTGGGTAACTGAAGCTTTCTTT.

The chain carries TRBV25-1 and TRBJ2-2; 9 bases agree with TRBD1. This CDR3 is built from 14 residues. Germline CDR1 and CDR2: MGHDK and SYGVNS. J lost 6 bases, V lost 6 bases, and 5 bases had no gene match. In DNA form, the CDR3 reads TGTGCCAGCAGCAGACAGGGGGAGGCCGGGGAGCTGTTTTTT. Its translation: CASSRQGEAGELFF.

This clone was observed a handful of times. The genes are TRBV28 and TRBJ2-7; TRBD1 agrees at 7 bases. CDR1 and CDR2 from the germline V gene are MDHEN and SYDVKM. CDR3 length: 14 residues. Trimming cost V 7 bases and J 1 base; bases outside gene matches: 7. In DNA form, the CDR3 reads TGTGCCAGCACCCGTCAGGGGGTATCCTACGAGCAGTACGTC. It is translated as CASTRQGVSYEQYV.

This clone was observed a handful of times. The V call is TRBV10-3, the J call TRBJ1-3; 7 bases match TRBD1. The CDR3 has 16 residues. Looked up from germline, CDR1 is ENHRY and CDR2 is SYGVKD. The trim removed 5 bases at V and 0 bases at J, leaving 7 bases unmatched. CDR3 in amino acids: CAISPGQLSSGNTIYF. For the CDR3, the DNA is TGTGCCATCAGTCCGGGACAGTTGAGCTCTGGAAACACCATATATTTT.

The chain uses TRBV19 and TRBJ1-1, with a possible D match to TRBD1 (5 bases). Germline CDR1 reads LNHDA; CDR2 reads SQIVND (reference sequence). V was trimmed by 3 bases and J by 4 bases, leaving 12 bases between them. The CDR3 extends over 14 amino acids. CDR3 sequence: CASSMGSGGTEAFF. The CDR3 DNA follows: TGTGCCAGTAGTATGGGGTCCGGGGGCACTGAAGCTTTCTTT. The full variable domain, rest sourced from reference TRBV19 and TRBJ1-1, is DGGITQSPKYLFRKEGQNVTLSCEQNLNHDAMYWYRQDPGQGLRLIYYSQIVNDFQKGDIAEGYSVSREKKESFPLTVTSAQKNPTAFYLCASSMGSGGTEAFFGQGTRLTVV.

This rearrangement joins TRBV28 to TRBJ1-2, with 8 bases that match TRBD1. V lost 7 bases to trimming and J lost 7 bases; unmatched junction nucleotides: 5. The length of the CDR3 is 12 residues. Germline V gene sequence: CDR1 MDHEN, CDR2 SYDVKM. The CDR3 bases are TGTGCCAGCACCTCCAGGGGGCTTGGCTACACCTTC. It is translated as CASTSRGLGYTF.

V usage is TRBV7-8 and J usage is TRBJ1-2; TRBD1 matches 10 bases. Losses at the gene ends were 5 bases for V and 8 bases for J; bases not matched to a gene: 14. Germline V gene data show CDR1 as SGHVS and CDR2 as FQNEAQ. CDR3 length equals 16 residues. The CDR3 DNA follows: TGTGCCAGCAGCGATTACGGGACAGGGGATTCTAGCGGCTACACCTTC. Amino acids: CASSDYGTGDSSGYTF.

The chain joins TRBV6-5 to TRBJ1-6; 9 bases align to TRBD1. Germline V gives CDR1 MNHEY, CDR2 SVGAGI. This CDR3 is built from 14 residues. V lost 2 bases and J lost 7; bases outside the gene matches: 0. The CDR3 region is CASSYGQGNSPLHF. CDR3 in DNA: TGTGCCAGCAGTTACGGACAGGGGAATTCACCCCTCCACTTT.

Only a few counts were recorded for this clone. The rearrangement uses TRBV25-1 and TRBJ1-2; D uncertain. Germline V CDR1 and CDR2: MGHDK, SYGVNS. Trimming removed 1 base from V and 1 base from J, with 7 bases in between. The CDR3 is 14 amino acids. The DNA for the CDR3 is TGTGCCAGCAGTGAATTGGGGATTAACTATGGCTACACCTTC. Encoded protein: CASSELGINYGYTF.

The chain employs TRBV27 and TRBJ1-6, with D possibly matching TRBD1 (6 bases). Per the germline V gene, CDR1 is MNHEY and CDR2 is SMNVEV (reference sequence). The CDR3 sequence is 16 residues long. V shed 6 bases and J shed 0 bases, with 12 bases lying between them. The chain's CDR3 is CASRGGHSSYNSPLHF. CDR3 DNA: TGTGCCAGCAGGGGGGGACATAGCTCCTATAATTCACCCCTCCACTTT.

The chain couples TRBV30 to TRBJ1-2, with D uncertain. The CDR3 contains 14 residues. Germline V CDR1 and CDR2: GTSNPN, SVGIG (reference sequence). Trimming left V 1 base short and J 13 bases short, with 22 bases between. CDR3 sequence: CAWSARRIGNACTF. CDR3 coding DNA: TGTGCCTGGAGTGCCCGAAGGATAGGGAACGCCTGCACCTTC.

The chain carries TRBV30 and TRBJ1-2, with D perhaps TRBD1 (6 bases). Germline assignment: CDR1 GTSNPN and CDR2 SVGIG (reference sequence). V was pared by 5 bases and J by 4 bases, with 14 bases between. The CDR3 length is 13 residues. CDR3 DNA: TGTGCCTGGCTTAACAGGGACGGCTATGGCTACACCTTC. This codes for CAWLNRDGYGYTF.

This clone has more than one count but fewer than ten. This rearrangement joins TRBV18 to TRBJ2-7; tentatively, D is TRBD1 (5 bases). Germline CDR1 is KGHSH and CDR2 is LQKENI. CDR3 length equals 14 residues. Deletions cut 2 bases from V and 4 bases from J, with 12 bases between. CDR3 in DNA: TGTGCCAGCTCACCAAGGCAGGGTGTTTACGAGCAGTACGTC. Amino acid sequence: CASSPRQGVYEQYV.

The rearrangement joins TRBV18 to TRBJ1-1; tentatively, D is TRBD1 (5 bases). Trimming took off 1 base at V and 0 bases at J, with 6 bases between the two ends. CDR1 is KGHSH and CDR2 is LQKENI in the germline V gene. The CDR3 runs to 14 residues. CDR3 loop: CASSPQGLNTEAFF. In DNA form, the CDR3 reads TGTGCCAGCTCACCACAGGGGTTGAACACTGAAGCTTTCTTT.

This clone showed up just a few times. V is TRBV10-1 and J is TRBJ2-1, with 15 bases that match TRBD2. The CDR3 length is 17 residues. Per the germline V gene, CDR1 is WNHNN and CDR2 is SYGVQD (reference sequence). V lost 4 bases to trimming and J lost 5 bases; unmatched junction nucleotides: 6. The CDR3 DNA sequence: TGCGCCAGCAGTGGTTCCGGGACTAGCGGGGGGAACAATGAGCAGTTCTTC. It translates to CASSGSGTSGGNNEQFF.

The V call is TRBV28, the J call TRBJ2-2, with 7 bases identical to TRBD1. J gave up 5 bases and V 6 bases, and 6 bases lay outside the gene matches. Germline lookup yields CDR1 MDHEN and CDR2 SYDVKM. The CDR3 has 14 residues. CDR3 region: CASSQQGLTGELFF. The CDR3 DNA is TGTGCCAGCAGCCAACAGGGGTTGACCGGGGAGCTGTTTTTT. Together with reference TRBV28 and TRBJ2-2, the CDR3 gives the full variable domain: DVKVTQSSRYLVKRTGEKVFLECVQDMDHENMFWYRQDPGLGLRLIYFSYDVKMKEKGDIPEGYSVSREKKERFSLILESASTNQTSMYLCASSQQGLTGELFFGEGSRLTVL.

The rearrangement uses TRBV6-1 and TRBJ1-6; tentative D call: TRBD1 (5 bases). The V gene lost 7 bases and the J gene lost 8 bases, with 18 bases spanning the gap. There are 15 residues in the CDR3. Germline V CDR1 and CDR2: MNHNS, SASEGT. The CDR3 is CASIRAPGTDSPLHF. CDR3 DNA sequence: TGTGCCAGCATCCGAGCCCCAGGGACGGATTCACCCCTCCACTTT.

V gene TRBV28 combines with J gene TRBJ1-1, with 11 bases matching TRBD1. Germline-derived CDR1 and CDR2 are MDHEN and SYDVKM. Unmatched junction bases numbered 6, after V lost 5 bases and J lost 4 bases. CDR3 size: 15 residues. CDR3 loop: CASSTTGQGVTEAFF. The CDR3 bases are TGTGCCAGCAGTACGACGGGACAGGGGGTCACTGAAGCTTTCTTT. Combining the CDR3 with reference TRBV28 and TRBJ1-1 gives the whole variable domain DVKVTQSSRYLVKRTGEKVFLECVQDMDHENMFWYRQDPGLGLRLIYFSYDVKMKEKGDIPEGYSVSREKKERFSLILESASTNQTSMYLCASSTTGQGVTEAFFGQGTRLTVV.

This clone was detected a few times. The rearrangement uses TRBV13 and TRBJ1-2; TRBD1 aligns across 9 bases. The CDR3 length is 12 residues. Germline trimming cut 5 bases from V and 14 bases from J; bases unmatched to any gene: 9. From germline, CDR1 is PRHDT and CDR2 FYEKMQ (reference sequence). The CDR3 DNA sequence: TGTGCCAGCAGCCGCCGGGACAGGGCAGGGACCTTC. It is translated as CASSRRDRAGTF.

This CDR3 reads CSVEAPQVLNTEAFF. The CDR3 DNA follows: TGCAGCGTTGAGGCACCACAGGTTTTGAACACTGAAGCTTTCTTT. The chain recombines TRBV29-1 with TRBJ1-1, with a weak D call TRBD1 (5 bases). With 3 bases removed from V and 0 bases from J, the gap between germline ends came to 14 bases. This CDR3 has 15 residues. The germline V gene encodes CDR1 SQVTM and CDR2 ANQGSEA.

The V gene is TRBV5-6, the J gene TRBJ1-1; 8 bases align to TRBD1. Germline loops: CDR1 SGHDT, CDR2 YYEEEE. J gave up 3 bases and V 4 bases, and 11 bases lay outside the gene matches. The CDR3 sequence is 16 residues long. The CDR3 region has the DNA TGTGCCAGCAGCGGAACCTACAGGGGGACGGACACTGAAGCTTTCTTT. Its translation is CASSGTYRGTDTEAFF.

The rearrangement uses TRBV27 and TRBJ1-5, with a possible D match to TRBD1 (6 bases). This CDR3 comprises 15 residues. Trimming took off 4 bases at V and 3 bases at J, with 13 bases between the two ends. From germline, CDR1 is MNHEY and CDR2 SMNVEV (reference sequence). Here the CDR3 reads CASSSAQGDNQPQHF. CDR3 sequence (DNA): TGTGCCAGCAGTTCCGCACAGGGCGACAATCAGCCCCAGCATTTT.

This clone was seen only once. V is TRBV6-5 and J is TRBJ1-5; D not resolved. This CDR3 spans 16 amino acids. The germline gives CDR1 MNHEY, CDR2 SVGAGI. V shed 0 bases and J shed 2 bases, with 11 bases lying between them. In nucleotides, the CDR3 is TGTGCCAGCAGTTACTCGGGGTCTGGGGGCAATCAGCCCCAGCATTTT. Protein: CASSYSGSGGNQPQHF.